This T cell receptor beta chain comes out of a study of immune characteristics of hereditary and idiopathic chronic pancreatitis. Study-wide points: Immune findings may reflect disease duration, since tissue was only from TPIAT. Alcohol-related chronic pancreatitis was not included in this study.

Total pancreatectomy with islet autotransplantation was the source of the chronic pancreatitis pancreas tissue. Turning to this clone: Antigen specificity is unknown.

The table came from immunoSEQ multiplex PCR; TCRdb's copy has only in-frame clones and leaves some out. The sample lists over 14,000 clones, roughly 80% occurring once. The trim removed 3 bases at V and 3 bases at J, leaving 9 bases unmatched. The germline V gene has CDR1 KGHSH and CDR2 LQKENI. There are 16 residues in the CDR3. This sequence was found in a human donor with chronic pancreatitis. The chain links TRBV18 to TRBJ2-3; 7 bases are a match to TRBD2. Sequenced: pancreas tissue with hereditary chronic pancreatitis. This chain's CDR3 is CASSPTKRDGTDTQYF. In DNA form, the CDR3 reads TGTGCCAGCTCACCGACAAAGCGGGATGGAACAGATACGCAGTATTTT.